This paragraph covers one T cell receptor (beta chain) sequence. Germline loops: CDR1 MRHNA, CDR2 SNTAGT. The CDR3 spans 15 residues. Trimming cost V 5 bases and J 7 bases; bases outside gene matches: 8. The data belong to a study of immune characterization of retroperitoneal liposarcoma. MiXCR, run by TCRdb on the PCR reads, gives a single entry per CDR3 protein. Altogether about 10,000 distinct CDR3 sequences are present, about a quarter being singletons, with the ten largest covering around 8.8%. Specimen: tumor tissue. The chain links TRBV6-4 to TRBJ2-3; TRBD2 matches at 11 bases. This clonotype was obtained from a female donor with retroperitoneal liposarcoma. The CDR3 protein is CASSSTSGAANTQYF. CDR3 DNA: TGTGCCAGCAGTTCGACTAGCGGGGCAGCAAATACGCAGTATTTT.